A selection of T cell receptor beta chains follows, all from one sample in a study of early T cells in non-severe SARS-CoV-2 infection. TCRdb reanalysed the 5' RACE reads using MiXCR and keeps one entry per CDR3 protein. The data contain tens of thousands of distinct CDR3 sequences, 4.5% to 6% of them singletons. Sample: whole blood, taken at baseline. The receptors stem from an adult who was a healthcare worker with PCR-confirmed SARS-CoV-2 infection or an uninfected control (not recorded which). Each CDR3 is given with its conserved first and last residue. Fields, in order: V gene, J gene, D gene, CDR3 protein. The D gene is left open where the match is weak.

>TRBV11-2|TRBJ2-2|TRBD2
CASSLTSGRVITGELFF
>TRBV18|TRBJ2-7|TRBD1
CASSPVATGGIYEQYF
>TRBV2|TRBJ2-1|.
CASSSFRDEQFF
>TRBV20-1|TRBJ1-1|.
CSARGRDATYEAFF
>TRBV20-1|TRBJ1-2|TRBD1
CSAPGTGSFGYTF
>TRBV12-3/TRBV12-4|TRBJ2-3|.
CASSAAKGAGDTQYF
>TRBV7-2|TRBJ1-5|.
CASSVFSNRPQHF
>TRBV27|TRBJ1-1|.
CASSSRNLNTEAFF
>TRBV12-3/TRBV12-4|TRBJ2-3|.
CASIAGTQGSTDTQYF
>TRBV7-8|TRBJ2-7|TRBD1
CASSLGDRDPVGYEQYF
>TRBV7-6|TRBJ2-1|.
CASRHGGRGRDEQFF
>TRBV3-1|TRBJ1-1|.
CASSQGTVAEAFF
>TRBV20-1|TRBJ1-5|.
CSAGDISNQPQHF
>TRBV12-3/TRBV12-4|TRBJ2-3|.
CASSSEVTQYF
>TRBV20-1|TRBJ1-6|TRBD1
CSARTGASSYNSPLHF
>TRBV11-2|TRBJ2-1|.
CASSLDMAGPYNEQFF
>TRBV24-1|TRBJ2-7|.
CATSGDSYEQYF
>TRBV21-1|TRBJ2-2|.
CASSNFWTGEKENTGELFF
>TRBV7-9|TRBJ2-7|TRBD2
CASSSSGTSGRAYEQYF
>TRBV20-1|TRBJ2-1|.
CSAPTRLVDNEQFF
>TRBV7-6|TRBJ1-2|.
CASSPSRGYGYTF
>TRBV12-3/TRBV12-4|TRBJ2-6|.
CLTSGANVLTF
>TRBV24-1|TRBJ2-1|TRBD2
CATSDPSASGGYNEQFF
>TRBV7-9|TRBJ2-7|.
CASSRQEAYEQYF
>TRBV28|TRBJ1-2|.
CASSIDSLYGYTF
>TRBV20-1|TRBJ2-2|.
CSAFRGGANTGELFF
>TRBV7-9|TRBJ2-2|TRBD2
CASSLPGLAGGPFGELFF